One and the same sample provided the 6 T cell receptor beta chains below, sequenced in a study of tumor-infiltrating lymphocytes in primary liver carcinoma. From unsorted bulk tissue weighing 20-30 mg, DNA and RNA were co-extracted. cDNA specific to TCR beta was made from around 530 ng of total RNA, with a constant-region primer employed for priming. Slightly modified ARM-PCR, run as three nested multiplex PCR rounds, produced the TCR beta libraries. The first two PCR rounds used TRBV1-TRBV30 forward primers with a C-beta reverse primer, roughly 11 cycles each. TCRdb re-called the multiplex PCR reads with MiXCR, one entry per CDR3 protein. The data show about 120,000 distinct CDR3 sequences, with around two thirds seen just once and over 8% held by the top ten. The sequenced sample consisted of tumor-adjacent normal liver tissue. These TCRs come from a woman aged 55-70 years with primary liver carcinoma and hepatitis B virus infection.

On this clonotype: One end of the junction fails to match germline, which may point to a read error. This chain links TRBV30 with TRBJ2-3; 9 bases are shared with TRBD2. This CDR3 is built from 15 residues. From germline, CDR1 is GTSNPN and CDR2 SVGIG (reference sequence). The CDR3 spells CAWEILAGITDMQCF. The CDR3 region has the DNA TGTGCCTGGGAGATTCTAGCGGGGATCACAGATATGCAGTGTTTT.

Details on this clonotype: A much bigger clone sits one base away, suggesting this may be a read error. J is TRBJ1-1 and V is TRBV7-9; D is possibly TRBD1 (6 bases). The V end lost 5 bases, the J end lost 0 bases, and 13 bases lay between the germline ends. This CDR3 has 15 residues. The V gene's germline CDR1 is SEHNR and CDR2 FQNEAQ (reference sequence). CDR3 protein: CASSEGQRLNTEAFF. Here the CDR3 DNA reads TGTGCCAGCAGCGAAGGACAGAGACTGAACACTGAAGCTTTCTTT.

This clonotype has a count of ten or more. At one end the junction does not follow the germline gene, possibly because of a read error. The chain links TRBV5-1 to TRBJ2-3; the D is unclear. CDR3 length: 13 residues. CDR1 is SGHRS and CDR2 is YFSETQ in the germline V gene. The DNA of the CDR3 is TGTGCCAGCAGTTTCCCAGGCACAGATACGCAGTATTTT. Protein: CASSFPGTDTQYF.

Note on this clonotype: A much larger clone lies one base from this, so it may be a read error. This chain connects TRBV7-9 to TRBJ2-1; possibly TRBD2 for D (6 bases). This CDR3 has 11 amino acids. Per germline, CDR1 SEHNR and CDR2 FQNEAQ (reference sequence). Trimming took 5 bases from V and 14 from J, leaving 13 bases between them. The CDR3, as DNA: TGTGCCAGCAGCCCGGGGGACTTTAAGTTCTTC. It encodes CASSPGDFKFF.

The genes are TRBV11-2 and TRBJ2-1, with 7 positions matching TRBD2. The CDR3 loop spans 14 amino acids. V lost 10 bases, J lost 6 bases, and 12 bases stayed unmatched. Looked up from germline, CDR1 is SGHAT and CDR2 is FQNNGV. The CDR3 sequence is CANSLGEGLNEQFF. In DNA form, the CDR3 reads TGTGCCAATAGTTTAGGGGAGGGGCTCAATGAGCAGTTCTTC.

Notes on this clonotype: At one of its ends the junction is not consistent with the germline gene, which may arise from a read error. The chain employs TRBV5-1 and TRBJ2-3, with TRBD1 as a possible D gene (6 bases). Germline V gene data show CDR1 as SGHRS and CDR2 as YFSETQ. The CDR3 has 15 residues. The CDR3 DNA sequence: TGCGCCCGCAGTTTCTGGACAGACAGCACAGATACGCAGTATTTT. This codes for CARSFWTDSTDTQYF.